This TCR beta chain was profiled in a study of memory CD4+ T cells and cytomegalovirus serostatus. Single viable CD3+CD4+CD8-CD45RO+ cells were sorted as the memory CD4+ T cells. The data were produced by immunoSEQ multiplex PCR, yet TCRdb's version contains in-frame clones alone and is incomplete. The profile covers about 73,000 clones, with about 73% appearing a single time and roughly 2.6% taken by the ten largest. CDR3 length equals 15 residues. Germline assignment: CDR1 SNHLY and CDR2 FYNNEI. Trimming removed 2 bases at V and 9 bases at J, with 19 bases between. The TCR comes from an adult in good health and CMV-seropositive. The chain uses TRBV2 and TRBJ1-2; D might be TRBD1 (5 bases). Sequencing used memory CD4+ T cells from blood. The DNA of the CDR3 is TGTGCCAGCAGTGAATCCCACAAGGACATCTCCAGCTACACCTTC. It specifies CASSESHKDISSYTF.